The clone carrying this T cell receptor beta chain was observed many times. This entry comes from a study of Graves' ophthalmopathy and Graves' hyperthyroidism. For donors with ophthalmopathy, the disease showed moderate-to-severe activity, reached CAS ≥3 and NOSPECS ≥4, and had lasted under 3 months. Using RNA transcripts, the TCR beta CDR3 regions were amplified. Scientists carried out first-round RT-PCR using HTBI primers and then a second-round multiplex PCR. TCRdb analysed the multiplex PCR reads with MiXCR anew, one entry per CDR3 protein. In the table there are 200,000 to 250,000 distinct CDR3 sequences, 25% to 30% of which are singletons. Germline loops: CDR1 ENHRY, CDR2 SYGVKD. The CDR3 spans 12 residues. V was shortened by 10 bases and J by 6 bases, with 16 bases between the two germline ends.

The chain joins TRBV10-3 to TRBJ2-7; D possibly corresponds to TRBD1 (5 bases). Specimen: peripheral blood. The TCR originated in a man aged 50 to 60 with Graves' ophthalmopathy. The CDR3 spells CATDTGKGEQYF. Written as DNA, the CDR3 is TGTGCCACTGATACAGGAAAAGGCGAGCAGTACTTC.